This T cell receptor beta chain was captured in a study of OX40 agonist ivuxolimab in advanced cancers. Sequenced by immunoSEQ multiplex PCR; TCRdb stores in-frame clones only, minus some. Seen here are 55,000 to 65,000 clones, 86% observed once, and the top ten hold 3.5% to 4%. Sequences were derived from CD4+ or CD8+ T cells sorted from blood, sampled in a trial of the OX40 agonist ivuxolimab. This clonotype was sampled from an adult with an advanced solid tumor such as melanoma, head and neck, liver or kidney cancer.

CDR3 DNA: TGCGCCAGCAGCTTGGCAGGTATACAAGAGACCCAGTACTTC. Translation: CASSLAGIQETQYF. The rearrangement links TRBV5-1 to TRBJ2-5, with no clear D. Germline V gene sequence: CDR1 SGHRS, CDR2 YFSETQ. V dropped 0 bases and J dropped 2 bases, with 8 bases sitting between them. The CDR3 length is 14 residues.